A single sample is the source of the 22 T cell receptor beta chains below, sequenced in a study of cytomegalovirus exposure and HLA in healthy donors (dated by TCRdb to about 2017). To prepare the library, the immunoSEQ multiplex PCR assay was applied. For the multiplex PCR, a mixture combining 60 forward primers for TCR Vbeta segments and 13 reverse primers for TCR Jbeta segments was used. Sourced from immuneACCESS, this table was stored by TCRdb with only in-frame sequences that have V and J called. A share of the clones is absent; for the studies checked, an unresolved V gene accounts for under half, and the remainder has no known explanation. Within this sample are about 130,000 clones, with around three quarters of them counted one time only. About 1.2% of the sample rests with the top ten. The sequenced sample consisted of PBMCs. The receptors come from a female donor in good health and CMV-seronegative.

The chain employs TRBV18 and TRBJ2-7, with no clear D. CDR3 size: 13 residues. The V end lost 2 bases, the J end lost 10 bases, and 15 bases lay between the germline ends. From germline, CDR1 is KGHSH and CDR2 LQKENI. CDR3 in amino acids: CASSPNYFNQQYF. The CDR3 DNA reads TGTGCCAGCTCACCAAATTACTTCAATCAACAGTACTTC.

This chain links TRBV6-6 with TRBJ1-2; D is undetermined. CDR1 and CDR2 from the germline V gene are MNHNY and SVGAGI (reference sequence). V lost 4 bases and J lost 1, with 16 bases in between. This CDR3 is built from 16 residues. CDR3 protein: CASSLPGRPDNYGYTF. The DNA of the CDR3 is TGTGCCAGCAGTTTACCAGGCAGACCAGATAACTATGGCTACACCTTC.

The chain joins TRBV19 to TRBJ1-1, with 8 positions matching TRBD1. There are 15 residues in the CDR3. CDR1 and CDR2 (germline): LNHDA, SQIVND (reference sequence). The junction had 10 bases not matched to a gene; V was cut back by 5 bases and J by 5 bases. This CDR3 is CASSFPGGARTEAFF. CDR3 bases: TGTGCCAGTAGTTTCCCAGGGGGCGCGAGGACTGAAGCTTTCTTT.

This clone was detected a few times. The chain has TRBV7-3 and TRBJ1-6; unclear D gene. V lost 9 bases and J 0 bases, leaving 9 bases between the germline ends. CDR1 and CDR2 from the germline V gene are SGHTA and FQGTGA. The CDR3 has 14 residues. CDR3 amino acids: CASSRSSYNSPLHF. CDR3 sequence (DNA): TGTGCCAGTTCACGGAGCTCCTATAATTCACCCCTCCACTTT.

The chain uses TRBV5-5 and TRBJ2-7; the match to TRBD1 covers 11 bases. The J segment lost 7 bases and the V segment lost 4 bases, leaving 4 bases of the junction unmatched. The germline V gene encodes CDR1 SGHKS and CDR2 YYEKEE (reference sequence). The CDR3 extends over 13 amino acids. The CDR3 is CASSGQGAGEQYF. DNA of the CDR3: TGTGCCAGCAGCGGACAGGGGGCGGGTGAGCAGTACTTC. Full variable domain (rest looked up from reference TRBV5-5 and TRBJ2-7): DAGVTQSPTHLIKTRGQQVTLRCSPISGHKSVSWYQQVLGQGPQFIFQYYEKEERGRGNFPDRFSARQFPNYSSELNVNALLLGDSALYLCASSGQGAGEQYFGPGTRLTVT.

The rearrangement uses TRBV12-5 and TRBJ1-3; D perhaps matches TRBD1 (6 bases). This CDR3 region has 15 residues. The germline V gene encodes CDR1 LGHNT and CDR2 FRNRAP. V was pared by 5 bases and J by 0 bases, with 11 bases between. As DNA, the CDR3 is TGTGCTAGTGGTGTGACAGGCCTCTCTGGAAACACCATATATTTT. Translation: CASGVTGLSGNTIYF.

This chain uses TRBV11-2 with TRBJ1-5; 10 nucleotides match TRBD1. The length of the CDR3 is 16 residues. Germline CDR1 and CDR2: SGHAT and FQNNGV. V lost 5 bases and J lost 3; bases outside the gene matches: 7. Here the CDR3 reads CASSRRDRGANQPQHF. CDR3 nucleotide sequence: TGTGCCAGCAGCCGTCGGGACAGGGGTGCCAATCAGCCCCAGCATTTT.

The CDR3, as DNA: TGTGCCAGCTCACAAGCGGGGTCGAGGTTCCAAGAGACCCAGTACTTC. Translated: CASSQAGSRFQETQYF. The chain links TRBV18 to TRBJ2-5; 7 nucleotides agree with TRBD2. The V gene's germline CDR1 is KGHSH and CDR2 LQKENI. V lost 4 bases to trimming and J lost 1 base; unmatched junction nucleotides: 9. CDR3 length: 16 residues.

V gene TRBV20-1 combines with J gene TRBJ2-1; D is perhaps TRBD2 (6 bases). Trimming stripped 3 bases from V and 6 bases from J, with 6 bases between. This CDR3 is 11 amino acids long. The germline V gene encodes CDR1 DFQATT and CDR2 SNEGSKA (reference sequence). DNA for the CDR3: TGCAGTGCTAGCGGGAGCAATGAGCAGTTCTTC. Encoded protein: CSASGSNEQFF.

The V gene is TRBV5-6, the J gene TRBJ1-1, with D possibly TRBD1 on 5 matching bases. Germline V gene sequence: CDR1 SGHDT, CDR2 YYEEEE. V gave up 4 bases and J gave up 11 bases, with 15 bases separating them. The CDR3 has 12 residues. CDR3 loop: CASSPNGHSAFF. CDR3 nucleotide sequence: TGTGCCAGCAGCCCCAACGGACACTCGGCTTTCTTT. Looking up the rest from reference TRBV5-6 and TRBJ1-1 gives the full variable domain: DAGVTQSPTHLIKTRGQQVTLRCSPKSGHDTVSWYQQALGQGPQFIFQYYEEEERQRGNFPDRFSGHQFPNYSSELNVNALLLGDSALYLCASSPNGHSAFFGQGTRLTVV.

V usage is TRBV6-5 and J usage is TRBJ1-4; tentative D call: TRBD1 (5 bases). This CDR3 is built from 13 residues. Germline V gene data show CDR1 as MNHEY and CDR2 as SVGAGI. Trimming left V 11 bases short and J 7 bases short, with 17 bases between. CDR3 amino acids: CAAAPEGLEKLFF. The CDR3 region has the DNA TGTGCCGCCGCCCCGGAGGGACTTGAAAAACTGTTTTTT.

In DNA form, the CDR3 reads TGTGCCAGCTCACCAGACAGGGCGGCCGGGGAGCTGTTTTTT. Its translation: CASSPDRAAGELFF. This rearrangement joins TRBV18 to TRBJ2-2; 7 nucleotides align to TRBD1. Germline V gene lookup returns CDR1 KGHSH and CDR2 LQKENI. V shed 2 bases and J 6 bases; nucleotides not matched to a gene: 3. The CDR3 loop spans 14 amino acids.

The rearrangement joins TRBV13 to TRBJ2-5, with a weak D call TRBD1 (5 bases). Germline-derived CDR1 and CDR2 are PRHDT and FYEKMQ (reference sequence). The CDR3 consists of 16 residues. With 2 bases removed from V and 5 bases from J, the gap between germline ends came to 18 bases. The CDR3 DNA reads TGTGCCAGCAGCTTAAGGGGAAGAAGAGGATGGGAGACCCAGTACTTC. This sequence encodes CASSLRGRRGWETQYF.

This clone appeared once. The V gene is TRBV6-6, the J gene TRBJ1-2, with 8 bases aligning to TRBD1. CDR1 and CDR2 from the germline V gene are MNHNY and SVGAGI (reference sequence). The V gene end was trimmed by 6 bases and the J gene end by 0 bases; junction bases not matched to a gene: 3. The CDR3 is 14 residues long. CDR3 in DNA: TGTGCCAGCAGCCGGGACAGGTCTAACTATGGCTACACCTTC. This gives the protein CASSRDRSNYGYTF.

The chain recombines TRBV10-3 with TRBJ2-7; 11 positions match TRBD1. The CDR3 has 13 amino acids. V was pared by 7 bases and J by 6 bases, with 5 bases of the junction left unmatched. Germline CDR1 is ENHRY and CDR2 is SYGVKD. CDR3 protein: CAINAGQGGEQYF. The CDR3 nucleotides are TGTGCCATCAACGCGGGACAGGGGGGCGAGCAGTACTTC.

The chain couples TRBV5-4 to TRBJ2-1; TRBD2 matches at 9 bases. J was trimmed by 0 bases and V by 3 bases; bases with no gene match: 4. The CDR3 is 16 residues long. CDR1 and CDR2 (germline): SGHNT, YYREEE (reference sequence). Written as DNA, the CDR3 is TGTGCCAGCAGCTCTGCGGGGGGGAGCTCCTACAATGAGCAGTTCTTC. Translation: CASSSAGGSSYNEQFF.

The rearrangement uses TRBV5-1 and TRBJ2-7; 13 nucleotides align to TRBD2. The V gene's germline CDR1 is SGHRS and CDR2 YFSETQ. The CDR3 loop spans 18 amino acids. V lost 4 bases, J lost 4 bases, and 14 bases stayed unmatched. The CDR3 DNA reads TGCGCCAGCAGCGACGCGACCGGGACTAGCGGGAAAACATACGAGCAGTACTTC. Translated: CASSDATGTSGKTYEQYF.

This chain joins TRBV6-1 and TRBJ2-1; TRBD2 aligns across 9 bases. The CDR3 is 15 residues long. Germline loops: CDR1 MNHNS, CDR2 SASEGT. Trimming cost V 4 bases and J 6 bases; bases outside gene matches: 7. The CDR3 protein is CASSALGSGSNEQFF. The DNA for the CDR3 is TGTGCCAGCAGTGCCCTTGGTAGCGGGAGCAATGAGCAGTTCTTC.

V is TRBV6-8 and J is TRBJ1-1, with D tentatively TRBD1 (5 bases). V shed 2 bases and J shed 1 base, with 17 bases lying between them. Germline assignment: CDR1 MNHGY and CDR2 SAAAGT. The CDR3 is 17 amino acids. CDR3 bases: TGTGCCAGCAGTTACCGGACATTACCACTCCCGAACACTGAAGCTTTCTTT. Residues: CASSYRTLPLPNTEAFF.

This rearrangement joins TRBV5-5 to TRBJ2-7, with D perhaps TRBD2 (6 bases). Germline lookup yields CDR1 SGHKS and CDR2 YYEKEE (reference sequence). There are 12 residues in the CDR3. Trimming removed 4 bases at V and 10 bases at J, with 15 bases between. In nucleotides, the CDR3 is TGTGCCAGCAGCCGGGGGTCCGGGTCCCAGTACTTC. It codes for CASSRGSGSQYF.

Only one count was recorded for this clone. The chain combines TRBV11-2 with TRBJ1-1; D call uncertain. This CDR3 contains 13 residues. Trimming stripped 2 bases from V and 5 bases from J, with 9 bases between. The germline V gene has CDR1 SGHAT and CDR2 FQNNGV. The CDR3 sequence: CASSLRLRTEAFF. The CDR3 DNA reads as TGTGCCAGCAGCTTACGACTGCGGACTGAAGCTTTCTTT. The variable domain in full, with the rest retrieved from reference TRBV11-2 and TRBJ1-1, is EAGVAQSPRYKIIEKRQSVAFWCNPISGHATLYWYQQILGQGPKLLIQFQNNGVVDDSQLPKDRFSAERLKGVDSTLKIQPAKLEDSAVYLCASSLRLRTEAFFGQGTRLTVV.

The table lists this clone with a few counts. The chain couples TRBV7-9 to TRBJ1-2; perhaps TRBD1 as D (5 bases). V shed 3 bases and J shed 8 bases, with 13 bases lying between them. This CDR3 is built from 13 residues. CDR1 SEHNR and CDR2 FQNEAQ come from the germline V gene (reference sequence). The CDR3 is CASSFDRVEGYTF. As DNA, the CDR3 is TGTGCCAGCAGCTTCGACAGAGTTGAAGGCTACACCTTC. The whole variable domain, remainder taken from reference TRBV7-9 and TRBJ1-2, is DTGVSQNPRHKITKRGQNVTFRCDPISEHNRLYWYRQTLGQGPEFLTYFQNEAQLEKSRLLSDRFSAERPKGSFSTLEIQRTEQGDSAMYLCASSFDRVEGYTFGSGTRLTVV.